The 27 T cell receptor beta chains presented below share a single source sample, sequenced in a study of cytotoxic CD8 clonotypes in ibrutinib-treated CLL (dated by TCRdb to about 2021). Receptor libraries were prepared by the immunoSEQ multiplex PCR assay. The source is immuneACCESS, and TCRdb retained only in-frame sequences with V and J called. Part of the clones is not carried over; for the studies checked, unresolved V genes explain less than half of this, and the remainder is unexplained. This sample has around 330,000 clones in its table, and over 55% of those were observed once. The leading ten clones occupy 6% to 6.5% of the sample. The sequenced sample was PBMCs, obtained after 36 months of ibrutinib treatment. These receptors came from a human donor with chronic lymphocytic leukemia.

CDR3 coding DNA: TGTGCCAGCAGTTTATCCGCCGCCGACTACGAGCAGTACTTC. This translates into CASSLSAADYEQYF. The V call is TRBV27, the J call TRBJ2-7; D not resolved. The V end was cut by 0 bases, the J end by 3 bases, with 9 bases between. This CDR3 has 14 residues. Germline-derived CDR1 and CDR2 are MNHEY and SMNVEV (reference sequence).

J is TRBJ2-2 and V is TRBV4-3; D unresolved. CDR1 LGHNA and CDR2 YSLEER come from the germline V gene. Deletions cut 0 bases from V and 6 bases from J, with 5 bases between. The CDR3 extends over 13 amino acids. CDR3 amino acids: CASSQDTPGELFF. For the CDR3, the DNA is TGCGCCAGCAGCCAAGATACCCCCGGGGAGCTGTTTTTT.

In this sample, this clone turned up once. This sequence joins TRBV7-9 and TRBJ1-1; 10 bases line up with TRBD1. Germline V gene data show CDR1 as SEHNR and CDR2 as FQNEAQ (reference sequence). The V segment lost 5 bases and the J segment 5 bases; nucleotides outside the gene matches: 5. This CDR3 contains 14 residues. In DNA, the CDR3 is TGTGCCAGCAGCCCGGGACAGGGGTGGACTGAAGCTTTCTTT. Protein product: CASSPGQGWTEAFF.

In this sample, this clone turned up a few times. V usage is TRBV15 and J usage is TRBJ1-5, with 8 positions matching TRBD1. The CDR3 runs 15 residues. V was clipped by 4 bases and J by 3 bases; unmatched bases: 5. Germline loops: CDR1 LNHNV, CDR2 YYDKDF (reference sequence). In DNA, the CDR3 is TGTGCCACCAGCACTGACAGGGGAACCAATCAGCCCCAGCATTTT. It is translated as CATSTDRGTNQPQHF.

A single count supports this clone. Here the CDR3 DNA reads TGTGCCAGTTCTACAGGGGGCGAATGGTACGAGCAGTACTTC. Translation gives CASSTGGEWYEQYF. The rearrangement links TRBV19 to TRBJ2-7, with TRBD1 matching 9 bases. The CDR3 is 14 residues long. V gave up 8 bases and J gave up 4 bases; unmatched junction bases: 9. The V gene's germline CDR1 is LNHDA and CDR2 SQIVND (reference sequence).

The chain links TRBV5-1 to TRBJ2-7, with 14 bases identical to TRBD2. CDR3 size: 19 residues. Germline lookup yields CDR1 SGHRS and CDR2 YFSETQ. Unmatched junction bases numbered 15, after V lost 4 bases and J lost 3 bases. DNA of the CDR3: TGCGCCAGCAGCCTCCTACGGACTAGCGGGGGGAGGTCCCGCTACGAGCAGTACTTC. Protein: CASSLLRTSGGRSRYEQYF.

J is TRBJ2-3 and V is TRBV6-5; possible D gene TRBD1, 5 bases. Deletions cut 0 bases from V and 5 bases from J, with 9 bases between. This CDR3 region has 14 residues. Germline V gives CDR1 MNHEY, CDR2 SVGAGI. The CDR3 bases are TGTGCCAGCAGTTACTCAATAGGGGTAGATACGCAGTATTTT. As protein: CASSYSIGVDTQYF.

This rearrangement joins TRBV5-4 to TRBJ1-4; 10 bases agree with TRBD1. This CDR3 contains 15 residues. The germline V gene encodes CDR1 SGHNT and CDR2 YYREEE (reference sequence). J lost 7 bases, V lost 5 bases, and 8 bases had no gene match. Here the CDR3 DNA reads TGTGCCAGCAGTTCCCCGGGACAGGGGATTGAAAAACTGTTTTTT. Protein: CASSSPGQGIEKLFF.

The chain has TRBV7-2 and TRBJ2-7; the match to TRBD2 covers 8 bases. The CDR3 is made up of 17 amino acids. Trimming removed 0 bases from V and 7 bases from J; junction bases left unmatched: 14. Germline CDR1 reads SGHTA; CDR2 reads FQGNSA. The CDR3 loop reads CASSLAPVAGPSREQYF. CDR3 in DNA: TGTGCCAGCAGCTTAGCTCCCGTAGCGGGGCCGTCGAGGGAGCAGTACTTC.

This sequence joins TRBV1 and TRBJ2-1; the D call in the table, TRBD2, was not verified against the DNA. TRBV1 is shown as a pseudogene. CDR3 length: 17 residues. In DNA form, the CDR3 reads TGCACCAGCAGCCAAGCTTCTAGCGGGGGGAACTACAATGAGCAGTTCTTC. Translating gives CTSSQASSGGNYNEQFF.

This chain links TRBV6-5 with TRBJ1-2; 9 nucleotides line up with TRBD1. CDR1 and CDR2 (germline): MNHEY, SVGAGI. The CDR3 is 15 residues long. V trimming: 6 bases; J trimming: 2 bases; junction bases outside the gene matches: 7. The CDR3 nucleotides read TGTGCCAGCAGCCCCTTGGGACAGGGAAACTATGGCTACACCTTC. It is translated as CASSPLGQGNYGYTF.

The genes are TRBV5-1 and TRBJ2-7; 7 nucleotides agree with TRBD1. J was trimmed by 4 bases and V by 1 base; bases with no gene match: 8. The germline V gene has CDR1 SGHRS and CDR2 YFSETQ. The CDR3 contains 15 residues. The CDR3 region is CASSLKGASFYEQYF. The CDR3 DNA reads TGCGCCAGCAGCTTGAAGGGGGCCTCCTTTTACGAGCAGTACTTC.

This clone turned up a few times. V gene TRBV9 combines with J gene TRBJ2-1; no firm D call. The length of the CDR3 is 15 residues. Looked up from germline, CDR1 is SGDLS and CDR2 is YYNGEE. Trimming took 0 bases from V and 4 from J, leaving 11 bases between them. CDR3 coding DNA: TGTGCCAGCAGCGTAGGAAGTGTTGCTTACAATGAGCAGTTCTTC. Protein sequence: CASSVGSVAYNEQFF.

The V and J genes are TRBV18 and TRBJ2-7; D may be TRBD1 (6 bases). V lost 4 bases to trimming and J lost 7 bases, with 14 bases between them. CDR1 is KGHSH and CDR2 is LQKENI in the germline V gene. The CDR3 runs to 13 residues. CDR3 region: CASSRGGLGEQYF. The CDR3 bases are TGTGCCAGCTCACGAGGGGGATTAGGAGAGCAGTACTTC. The entire variable domain, with the rest obtained from reference TRBV18 and TRBJ2-7, is as follows: NAGVMQNPRHLVRRRGQEARLRCSPMKGHSHVYWYRQLPEEGLKFMVYLQKENIIDESGMPKERFSAEFPKEGPSILRIQQVVRGDSAAYFCASSRGGLGEQYFGPGTRLTVT.

The chain links TRBV7-8 to TRBJ1-5, with TRBD1 identical over 9 bases. The trim removed 5 bases at V and 11 bases at J, leaving 22 bases unmatched. The germline CDR1 and CDR2 sequences are SGHVS and FQNEAQ. This CDR3 is 18 amino acids long. The CDR3 reads CASSPRRMGGRTGEAQHF. In DNA form, the CDR3 reads TGTGCCAGCAGCCCCAGGCGTATGGGGGGCCGGACAGGGGAGGCCCAGCATTTT.

The sample holds one count of this clone. V usage is TRBV5-1 and J usage is TRBJ2-7; the match to TRBD2 covers 12 bases. CDR1 and CDR2 (germline): SGHRS, YFSETQ. V lost 0 bases, J lost 0 bases, and 1 base stayed unmatched. This CDR3 region has 16 residues. CDR3 amino acids: CASSLGLAGASYEQYF. The CDR3 bases are TGCGCCAGCAGCTTGGGACTAGCGGGAGCCTCCTACGAGCAGTACTTC.

The rearrangement links TRBV28 to TRBJ2-2; a weak D match, TRBD1 (6 bases). CDR1 is MDHEN, CDR2 SYDVKM, per germline. The CDR3 is made up of 15 amino acids. Between the trimmed V and J ends, which lost 4 bases and 6 bases, there was a span of 15 bases. Here the CDR3 DNA reads TGTGCCAGCAGTTCTACAGGGTCTAGGGCCGGGGAGCTGTTTTTT. Encoded protein: CASSSTGSRAGELFF.

This clone was seen just once. V usage is TRBV9 and J usage is TRBJ1-3, with 8 bases matching TRBD1. V trimming: 5 bases; J trimming: 1 base; junction bases outside the gene matches: 5. The CDR3 is made up of 15 amino acids. From germline, CDR1 is SGDLS and CDR2 YYNGEE. The CDR3 DNA reads TGTGCCAGCAGTAGACAGGGGCAATCTGGAAACACCATATATTTT. Encoded protein: CASSRQGQSGNTIYF.

This chain joins TRBV6-1 and TRBJ1-6; D unclear. This CDR3 spans 15 amino acids. V lost 9 bases, J lost 11 bases, and 23 bases lay in between. Germline values: CDR1 MNHNS, CDR2 SASEGT. This CDR3 is CASTKGLNGFTPLHF. Written as DNA, the CDR3 is TGTGCCAGTACGAAGGGCCTTAATGGTTTTACACCCCTCCACTTT.

CDR3 sequence (DNA): TGCGCCAGCAGCTTGGGACAGGGTGGCCCCTACGAGCAGTACTTC. Protein: CASSLGQGGPYEQYF. The rearrangement uses TRBV5-1 and TRBJ2-7, with 7 bases that match TRBD1. Germline CDR1 and CDR2: SGHRS and YFSETQ. V shed 0 bases and J 2 bases; nucleotides not matched to a gene: 5. The CDR3 loop spans 15 amino acids.

The CDR3 here is CASTPSGLAGEVSTDTQYF. DNA of the CDR3: TGTGCCAGCACTCCTTCCGGACTAGCGGGAGAGGTTAGCACAGATACGCAGTATTTT. The V call is TRBV27, the J call TRBJ2-3; 13 bases are shared with TRBD2. The CDR3 sequence is 19 residues long. From germline, CDR1 is MNHEY and CDR2 SMNVEV (reference sequence). The J segment lost 0 bases and the V segment lost 7 bases, leaving 13 bases of the junction unmatched.

J is TRBJ2-5 and V is TRBV18; no clear D gene. The germline V gene encodes CDR1 KGHSH and CDR2 LQKENI. V was clipped by 0 bases and J by 2 bases, with 10 bases between them. The CDR3 totals 15 residues. The CDR3 loop reads CASSPPLLRQETQYF. The CDR3 nucleotides are TGTGCCAGCTCACCACCGTTACTCCGGCAAGAGACCCAGTACTTC.

The chain recombines TRBV10-3 with TRBJ1-5; D perhaps matches TRBD1 (6 bases). Trimming stripped 2 bases from V and 9 bases from J, with 14 bases between. The germline V gene has CDR1 ENHRY and CDR2 SYGVKD. The CDR3 is 14 residues long. The CDR3 DNA sequence: TGTGCCATCAGTGAGACAGGGTCCGCAGGGCCCCAGCATTTT. This gives the protein CAISETGSAGPQHF.

The chain has TRBV9 and TRBJ2-6; 8 bases fit TRBD1. The CDR3 is 17 amino acids. V was clipped by 3 bases and J by 4 bases; unmatched bases: 9. Per germline, CDR1 SGDLS and CDR2 YYNGEE. The CDR3 reads CASSARTGTAGANVLTF. The CDR3 coding sequence is TGTGCCAGCAGCGCTAGGACAGGGACTGCGGGGGCCAACGTCCTGACTTTC.

In its sample, this clone was seen a few times. V gene TRBV7-9 combines with J gene TRBJ2-2; 10 nucleotides agree with TRBD1. Germline CDR1 SEHNR, CDR2 FQNEAQ (reference sequence). This CDR3 has 15 residues. The V gene end was trimmed by 5 bases and the J gene end by 5 bases; junction bases not matched to a gene: 5. CDR3 amino acids: CASSRRGQGTGELFF. Here the CDR3 DNA reads TGTGCCAGCAGCCGGAGGGGACAGGGGACCGGGGAGCTGTTTTTT.

This clone showed up just a few times. The J gene is TRBJ2-6, the V gene TRBV18; TRBD1 matches at 7 bases. With 6 bases clipped from V and 0 bases from J, the junction kept 11 bases outside the gene matches. The CDR3 is made up of 18 amino acids. Germline V gene data show CDR1 as KGHSH and CDR2 as LQKENI. CDR3 DNA sequence: TGTGCCAGCTCGCGAACCGGGACAGTGACCTCTGGGGCCAACGTCCTGACTTTC. This gives the protein CASSRTGTVTSGANVLTF.

This clone was recorded a few times. The chain has TRBV5-1 and TRBJ2-2; 9 nucleotides line up with TRBD2. The V segment lost 0 bases and the J segment 5 bases; nucleotides outside the gene matches: 2. CDR1 is SGHRS and CDR2 is YFSETQ in the germline V gene. The CDR3 sequence is 15 residues long. The CDR3 is CASSLVSGSTGELFF. As DNA, the CDR3 is TGCGCCAGCAGCTTGGTTAGCGGGAGTACCGGGGAGCTGTTTTTT.